Below, 20 T cell receptor beta chains from the same sample are listed, as sequenced in a study of CD8 T cells in ankylosing spondylitis. Points from the study as a whole: There was a TCR beta motif, made of several highly homologous variants, that appeared characteristic of ankylosing spondylitis blood.

These TCRs are of unknown antigen specificity. TCRdb passed the 5' RACE reads through MiXCR, listing each CDR3 protein once. The data show about 450,000 distinct CDR3 sequences, roughly a quarter seen once. The specimen was blood, either unsorted or a sorted T cell fraction (not recorded which). All receptors come from a male donor with ankylosing spondylitis.

This chain joins TRBV12-3 or TRBV12-4 and TRBJ2-1, with D unresolved. The CDR3 loop spans 12 amino acids. V lost 6 bases to trimming and J lost 6 bases, with 9 bases between them. CDR3 residues: CASRDTRNEQFF. As DNA, the CDR3 is TGTGCCAGCAGGGATACTCGCAATGAGCAGTTCTTC.

This clonotype appeared once. The chain recombines TRBV20-1 with TRBJ2-7; the match to TRBD2 covers 10 bases. Germline CDR1 is DFQATT and CDR2 is SNEGSKA (reference sequence). The CDR3 totals 14 residues. Trimming removed 6 bases from V and 4 bases from J; junction bases left unmatched: 9. CDR3 sequence (DNA): TGCAGTGCAACGACTAGCGGGTTTGGTTACGAGCAGTACTTC. The encoded protein is CSATTSGFGYEQYF.

The CDR3 nucleotides read TGTGCCAGCAGTTTACAGTTAAATCAGCCCCAGCATTTT. This encodes CASSLQLNQPQHF. The rearrangement joins TRBV12-3 or TRBV12-4 to TRBJ1-5; the D is unclear. V dropped 2 bases and J dropped 4 bases, with 6 bases sitting between them. The CDR3 consists of 13 residues.

This chain joins TRBV20-1 and TRBJ2-7; the match to TRBD2 covers 13 bases. This CDR3 spans 18 amino acids. V trimming: 0 bases; J trimming: 2 bases; junction bases outside the gene matches: 10. CDR1 and CDR2 (germline): DFQATT, SNEGSKA (reference sequence). In DNA form, the CDR3 reads TGCAGTGCTAGAGAAGGACTAGCGGGAGAAGGAGTAACCTACGAGCAGTACTTC. Residues: CSAREGLAGEGVTYEQYF.

The V and J genes are TRBV3-1 and TRBJ1-6; D remains ambiguous. CDR3 length: 15 residues. Trimming removed 0 bases at V and 13 bases at J, with 16 bases between. Germline assignment: CDR1 LGHDT and CDR2 YNNKEL (reference sequence). The CDR3 sequence: CASSQDLHESSPLHF. DNA of the CDR3: TGTGCCAGCAGCCAAGATCTCCATGAGTCGTCGCCCCTCCACTTT.

The chain employs TRBV6-5 and TRBJ1-5; D is uncertain. Germline V gives CDR1 MNHEY, CDR2 SVGAGI. The CDR3 is 15 residues long. With 0 bases removed from V and 6 bases from J, the gap between germline ends came to 12 bases. This chain's CDR3 is CASSYSFERSQPQHF. The CDR3 DNA follows: TGTGCCAGCAGTTACTCGTTTGAGAGGAGTCAGCCCCAGCATTTT.

This sequence joins TRBV20-1 and TRBJ2-7; D gene uncertain. Trimming cost V 5 bases and J 7 bases, with 15 bases left between them. The germline CDR1 and CDR2 sequences are DFQATT and SNEGSKA (reference sequence). This CDR3 has 12 residues. CDR3 nucleotides: TGCAGTGCTCCTCGTTCAGCCTTGGAGCAGTACTTC. It specifies CSAPRSALEQYF.

V usage is TRBV29-1 and J usage is TRBJ2-7; 8 positions match TRBD2. Losses at the gene ends were 4 bases for V and 6 bases for J; bases not matched to a gene: 8. Germline V CDR1 and CDR2: SQVTM, ANQGSEA. This CDR3 region has 13 residues. CDR3 loop: CSVVVAGLLEQYF. The CDR3 coding sequence is TGCAGCGTTGTTGTAGCGGGACTTCTCGAGCAGTACTTC.

The rearrangement joins TRBV15 to TRBJ1-3, with 7 bases lining up with TRBD1. The germline gives CDR1 LNHNV, CDR2 YYDKDF (reference sequence). V lost 5 bases, J lost 0 bases, and 7 bases stayed unmatched. This CDR3 contains 16 residues. This CDR3 reads CATSGWTGYSGNTIYF. The CDR3 nucleotides are TGTGCCACCAGCGGTTGGACAGGTTACTCTGGAAACACCATATATTTT.

The chain links TRBV20-1 to TRBJ2-2; TRBD1 or TRBD2 may be the D gene (5 bases each). The CDR3 is 14 amino acids. Germline loops: CDR1 DFQATT, CDR2 SNEGSKA (reference sequence). V was cut by 3 bases and J by 6 bases, with 14 bases left in between. DNA for the CDR3: TGCAGTGCTAGGGGAGAGGGGCCAGCCGGGGAGCTGTTTTTT. It yields the protein CSARGEGPAGELFF.

This rearrangement joins TRBV20-1 to TRBJ1-2; 10 nucleotides agree with TRBD1. Germline trimming cut 3 bases from V and 5 bases from J; bases unmatched to any gene: 9. This CDR3 spans 15 amino acids. CDR1 is DFQATT and CDR2 is SNEGSKA in the germline V gene (reference sequence). The chain's CDR3 is CSASTGTGVLYGYTF. Written as DNA, the CDR3 is TGCAGTGCTAGTACCGGGACAGGGGTCCTATATGGCTACACCTTC.

V is TRBV5-1 and J is TRBJ2-7; D possibly corresponds to TRBD2 (6 bases). V dropped 0 bases and J dropped 6 bases, with 16 bases sitting between them. CDR1 and CDR2 (germline): SGHRS, YFSETQ. This CDR3 has 15 amino acids. In DNA form, the CDR3 reads TGCGCCAGCAGCTTGGGTCCAGGGAGGTCTATCGAGCAGTACTTC. Amino acid sequence: CASSLGPGRSIEQYF.

This clonotype was recorded many times. The chain combines TRBV7-2 with TRBJ1-2; D call uncertain. In germline, CDR1 is SGHTA, CDR2 FQGNSA. CDR3 length: 13 residues. The V end lost 4 bases, the J end lost 4 bases, and 10 bases lay between the germline ends. The CDR3 bases are TGTGCCAGCAGCTCCGAAGCCTTCTATGGCTACACCTTC. Amino acids: CASSSEAFYGYTF.

This clonotype appeared many times. The CDR3 bases are TGTGCCACCAGTGACCGCGACAGAAATCAGCCCCAGCATTTT. As protein: CATSDRDRNQPQHF. The chain uses TRBV24-1 and TRBJ1-5, with a tentative D call TRBD1 (5 bases). V was clipped by 4 bases and J by 4 bases, with 10 bases between them. This CDR3 is 14 amino acids long. The germline CDR1 and CDR2 sequences are KGHDR and SFDVKD.

The chain recombines TRBV29-1 with TRBJ1-1; no definite D call. Germline CDR1 and CDR2: SQVTM and ANQGSEA. The V end lost 6 bases, the J end lost 3 bases, and 11 bases lay between the germline ends. The CDR3 has 12 residues. The CDR3 here is CSVGDGDTEAFF. Written as DNA, the CDR3 is TGCAGCGTGGGAGACGGCGACACTGAAGCTTTCTTT.

This chain joins TRBV15 and TRBJ2-5, with unresolved D. The CDR3 covers 14 residues. The germline V and J ends were trimmed by 0 bases and 2 bases, with 7 bases remaining between them. The germline CDR1 and CDR2 sequences are LNHNV and YYDKDF (reference sequence). CDR3 in amino acids: CATSRDYFQETQYF. CDR3 bases: TGTGCCACCAGCAGAGATTACTTTCAAGAGACCCAGTACTTC.

The chain links TRBV5-1 to TRBJ1-4; TRBD1 matches at 10 bases. Germline V gene sequence: CDR1 SGHRS, CDR2 YFSETQ. Trimming cost V 0 bases and J 8 bases; bases outside gene matches: 4. The CDR3 contains 15 residues. In nucleotides, the CDR3 is TGCGCCAGCAGCTTGGCGACAGGGGGCGCGGAAAAACTGTTTTTT. Its translation: CASSLATGGAEKLFF.

The chain couples TRBV11-2 to TRBJ2-7; D is possibly TRBD1 (7 bases). The germline CDR1 and CDR2 sequences are SGHAT and FQNNGV. The CDR3 runs 16 residues. Deletions cut 1 base from V and 6 bases from J, with 19 bases between. This chain's CDR3 is CASSLVYGRGVGEQYF. The CDR3 DNA follows: TGTGCCAGCAGCTTAGTTTACGGCAGGGGGGTTGGCGAGCAGTACTTC.

This clonotype was detected ten times or more. The chain recombines TRBV2 with TRBJ1-2; no clear D gene. The CDR3 spans 13 residues. V lost 4 bases and J 9 bases, leaving 15 bases between the germline ends. Germline lookup yields CDR1 SNHLY and CDR2 FYNNEI. This chain's CDR3 is CASSVRPTGSYTF. The CDR3 DNA sequence: TGTGCCAGCAGTGTTCGCCCCACTGGAAGCTACACCTTC.

Turning to this clonotype: The conserved closing phenylalanine or tryptophan is absent in this CDR3, likely reflecting a read error. The DNA is left out, because the CDR3 cannot be placed on it with certainty; the CDR3 is given as TCRdb lists it. This sequence joins TRBV2 and TRBJ2-5; the table assigns TRBD2, which was not confirmed against the DNA. The length of the CDR3 is 11 amino acids, counting both ends. CDR1 is SNHLY, CDR2 FYNNEI, per germline. The CDR3: CASSVMDPPVI.